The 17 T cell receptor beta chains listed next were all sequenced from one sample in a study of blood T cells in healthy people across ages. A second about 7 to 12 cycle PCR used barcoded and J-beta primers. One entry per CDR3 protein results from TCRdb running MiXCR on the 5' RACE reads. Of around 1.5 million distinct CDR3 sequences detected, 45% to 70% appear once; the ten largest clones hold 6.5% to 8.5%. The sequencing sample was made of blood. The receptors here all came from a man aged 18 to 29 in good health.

The CDR3 coding sequence is TGTGCCAGCAGTTTATTGGGAGGGCCCGGGGATACGCAGTATTTT. Encoded protein: CASSLLGGPGDTQYF. The chain is built from TRBV27 and TRBJ2-3; 7 bases are a match to TRBD2. Germline values: CDR1 MNHEY, CDR2 SMNVEV (reference sequence). This CDR3 comprises 15 residues. Trimming at V came to 1 base and at J to 6 bases, leaving 7 bases not matched to a gene.

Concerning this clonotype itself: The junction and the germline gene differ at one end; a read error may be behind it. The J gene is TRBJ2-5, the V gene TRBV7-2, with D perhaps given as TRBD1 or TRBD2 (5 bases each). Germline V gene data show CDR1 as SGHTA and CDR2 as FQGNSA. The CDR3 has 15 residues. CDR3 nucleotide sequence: TGTGCCAGCAGCTTAGTGGGCTGGGGACCAGAGACCCTGTACTTC. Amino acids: CASSLVGWGPETLYF.

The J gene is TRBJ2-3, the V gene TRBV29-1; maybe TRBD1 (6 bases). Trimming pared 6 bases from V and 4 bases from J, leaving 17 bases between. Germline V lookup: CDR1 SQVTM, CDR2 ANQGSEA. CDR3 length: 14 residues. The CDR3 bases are TGCAGCGTAGATACCAGGGGTAACCCAGATACGCAGTATTTT. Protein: CSVDTRGNPDTQYF.

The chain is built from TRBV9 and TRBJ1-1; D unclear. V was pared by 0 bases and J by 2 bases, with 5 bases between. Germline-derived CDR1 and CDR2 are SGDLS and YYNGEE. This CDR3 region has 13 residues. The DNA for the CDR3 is TGTGCCAGCAGCGTAGCCCCAAACACTGAAGCTTTCTTT. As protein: CASSVAPNTEAFF.

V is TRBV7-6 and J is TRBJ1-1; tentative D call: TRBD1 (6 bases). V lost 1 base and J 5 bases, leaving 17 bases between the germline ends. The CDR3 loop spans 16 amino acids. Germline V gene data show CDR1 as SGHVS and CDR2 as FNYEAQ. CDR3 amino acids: CASSLVVQGGTTEAFF. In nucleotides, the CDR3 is TGTGCCAGCAGCTTAGTGGTACAGGGCGGAACGACTGAAGCTTTCTTT.

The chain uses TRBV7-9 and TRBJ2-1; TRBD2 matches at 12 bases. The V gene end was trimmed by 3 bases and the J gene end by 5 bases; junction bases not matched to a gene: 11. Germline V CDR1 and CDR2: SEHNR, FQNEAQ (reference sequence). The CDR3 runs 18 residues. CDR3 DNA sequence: TGTGCCAGCAGCTTTGGACTAGCGGGACTCTCCCGTAACAATGAGCAGTTCTTC. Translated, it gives CASSFGLAGLSRNNEQFF.

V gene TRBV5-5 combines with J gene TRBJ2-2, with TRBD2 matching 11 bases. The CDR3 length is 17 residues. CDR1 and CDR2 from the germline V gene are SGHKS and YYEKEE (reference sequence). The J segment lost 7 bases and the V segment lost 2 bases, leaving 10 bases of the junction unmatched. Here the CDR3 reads CASSLYSGRVAVGELFF. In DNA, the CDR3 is TGTGCCAGCAGCTTATATAGCGGGAGGGTTGCGGTCGGGGAGCTGTTTTTT.

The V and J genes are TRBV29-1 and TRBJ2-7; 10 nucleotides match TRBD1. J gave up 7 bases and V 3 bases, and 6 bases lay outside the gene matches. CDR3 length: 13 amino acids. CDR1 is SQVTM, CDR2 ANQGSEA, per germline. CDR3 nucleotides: TGCAGCGTTGATCGACAGGGGGCTGGGGAGCAGTACTTC. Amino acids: CSVDRQGAGEQYF.

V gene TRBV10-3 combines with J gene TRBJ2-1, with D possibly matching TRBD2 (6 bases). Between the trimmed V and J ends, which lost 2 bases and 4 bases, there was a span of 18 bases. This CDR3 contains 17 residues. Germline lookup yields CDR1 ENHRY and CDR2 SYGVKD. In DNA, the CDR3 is TGTGCCATCAGTGAGGCTAGGCTAACGGGAGTATACAATGAGCAGTTCTTC. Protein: CAISEARLTGVYNEQFF.

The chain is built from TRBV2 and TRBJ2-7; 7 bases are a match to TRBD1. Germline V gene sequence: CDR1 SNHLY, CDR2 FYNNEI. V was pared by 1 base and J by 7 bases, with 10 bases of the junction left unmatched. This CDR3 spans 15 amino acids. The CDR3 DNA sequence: TGTGCCAGCAGTGAAGTGGTAAAGGGGGCTTATGAGCAGTACTTC. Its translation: CASSEVVKGAYEQYF.

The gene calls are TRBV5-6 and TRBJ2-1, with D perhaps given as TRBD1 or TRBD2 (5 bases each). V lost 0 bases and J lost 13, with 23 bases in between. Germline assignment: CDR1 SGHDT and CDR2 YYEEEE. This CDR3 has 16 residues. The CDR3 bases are TGTGCCAGCAGCTTGGTTAATGGACTCGGGGCCGAGACCCAGTTCTTC. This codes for CASSLVNGLGAETQFF.

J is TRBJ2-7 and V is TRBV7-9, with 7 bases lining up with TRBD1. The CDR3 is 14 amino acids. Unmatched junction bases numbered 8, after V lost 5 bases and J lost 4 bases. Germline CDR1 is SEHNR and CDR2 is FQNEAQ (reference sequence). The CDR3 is CASSPWTGRYEQYF. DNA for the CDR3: TGTGCCAGCAGCCCTTGGACAGGCAGGTACGAGCAGTACTTC.

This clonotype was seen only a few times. CDR3 in DNA: TGTGCCAGCAGCTCAGCAGGGACCAATGAGCAGTTCTTC. The encoded protein is CASSSAGTNEQFF. The rearrangement links TRBV7-7 to TRBJ2-1, with D perhaps matching TRBD1 or TRBD2 (5 bases each). This CDR3 is 13 amino acids long. The V end lost 4 bases, the J end lost 6 bases, and 10 bases lay between the germline ends. Germline CDR1 reads SSHAT; CDR2 reads FNYEAQ (reference sequence).

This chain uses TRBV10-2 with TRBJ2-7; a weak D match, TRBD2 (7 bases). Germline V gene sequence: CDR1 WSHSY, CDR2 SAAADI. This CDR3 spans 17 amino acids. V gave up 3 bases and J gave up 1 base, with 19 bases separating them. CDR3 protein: CASSEGRGRFLSYEQYF. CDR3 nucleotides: TGCGCCAGCAGTGAAGGGCGGGGGCGGTTTTTGTCCTACGAGCAGTACTTC.

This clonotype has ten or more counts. The CDR3 nucleotides are TGTGCCAGCAGGCGCTCTGGGGCCAACGTCCTGACTTTC. It encodes CASRRSGANVLTF. This rearrangement joins TRBV2 to TRBJ2-6, with unresolved D. CDR1 and CDR2 (germline): SNHLY, FYNNEI. The V end lost 6 bases, the J end lost 0 bases, and 3 bases lay between the germline ends. This CDR3 is 13 amino acids long.

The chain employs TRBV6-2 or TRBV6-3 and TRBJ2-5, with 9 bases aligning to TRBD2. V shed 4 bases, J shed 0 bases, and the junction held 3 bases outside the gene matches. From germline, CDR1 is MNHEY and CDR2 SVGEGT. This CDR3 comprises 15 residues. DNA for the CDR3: TGTGCCAGCAGTTTATCTAGCGGGGACCAAGAGACCCAGTACTTC. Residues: CASSLSSGDQETQYF.

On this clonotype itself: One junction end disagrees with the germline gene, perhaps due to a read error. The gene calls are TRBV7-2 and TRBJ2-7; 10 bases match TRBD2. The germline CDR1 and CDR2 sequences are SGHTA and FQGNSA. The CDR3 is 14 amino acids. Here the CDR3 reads CASSLAGDLYEQYF. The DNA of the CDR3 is TGTGCCAGCAGCCTAGCGGGAGACCTCTACGAGCAGTACTTC.